This T cell receptor beta chain was sequenced for a study of shared clonotypes between healthy human individuals. Findings and caveats of the study: Donor scarcity curtailed the genetic and exposure-history diversity represented herein.

CDR1 and CDR2 from the germline V gene are SGHTA and FQGTGA. This CDR3 contains 17 residues. Trimming cost V 1 base and J 6 bases; bases outside gene matches: 11. Study donors comprised healthy, HIV-negative adults devoid of recent acute infection or vaccination. This table comes from immunoSEQ multiplex PCR, and its TCRdb copy is limited to in-frame clones, with some not included. The sample includes approximately 1,000,000 clones, around three quarters of them seen just once. Concerning this clone: Its antigen is currently unknown.

The clonotype originates from a young man in good health. Some clones in this sample may be carry-over from other donors' samples. The sample was memory CD4+ T cells from PBMCs. Regarding subset: CD45RA-negative fraction. V and J are TRBV7-3 and TRBJ2-1; 8 bases match TRBD2. The CDR3 protein is CASSLNGRALNVNEQFF. The CDR3 DNA reads as TGTGCCAGCAGCTTAAACGGGAGGGCCCTCAACGTCAATGAGCAGTTCTTC.